These 10 T cell receptor beta chains originate from one sample sequenced in a study of neoadjuvant anti-PD-1 for oral cavity cancer. The data were produced by immunoSEQ multiplex PCR, yet TCRdb's version contains in-frame clones alone and is incomplete. Among roughly 7,000 clones, roughly 74% were seen once, and the ten largest hold roughly 2.5%. Sequenced material: PBMCs, taken before nivolumab (anti-PD-1) treatment. All receptors derive from a person aged 35-79 years with oral cavity squamous cell carcinoma.

This clone is a singleton in its sample. The V and J genes are TRBV7-2 and TRBJ1-2; D ambiguous. The V end was cut by 6 bases, the J end by 4 bases, with 12 bases between. CDR1 and CDR2 (germline): SGHTA, FQGNSA. This CDR3 is 13 amino acids long. The CDR3 loop is CASRFGHTYGYTF. The CDR3 DNA follows: TGTGCCAGCAGATTCGGCCATACCTATGGCTACACCTTC. Variable domain in full (rest from reference TRBV7-2 and TRBJ1-2): GAGVSQSPSNKVTEKGKDVELRCDPISGHTALYWYRQSLGQGLEFLIYFQGNSAPDKSGLPSDRFSAERTGGSVSTLTIQRTQQEDSAVYLCASRFGHTYGYTFGSGTRLTVV.

This clone has just one count. V usage is TRBV5-8 and J usage is TRBJ2-3; TRBD2 matches at 7 bases. J gave up 4 bases and V 0 bases, and 2 bases lay outside the gene matches. The CDR3 loop spans 14 amino acids. The germline CDR1 and CDR2 sequences are SGHTS and YDEGEE. The DNA of the CDR3 is TGTGCCAGCAGCTTGGCTGGGAGGGCAGATACGCAGTATTTT. Protein product: CASSLAGRADTQYF.

This chain uses TRBV2 with TRBJ2-3, with D perhaps being TRBD1 or TRBD2 (5 bases each). The V end was cut by 7 bases, the J end by 2 bases, with 13 bases between. Germline values: CDR1 SNHLY, CDR2 FYNNEI. This CDR3 comprises 14 residues. DNA of the CDR3: TGTGCCAGCAAGGCCGGGACCACCACAGATACGCAGTATTTT. This translates into CASKAGTTTDTQYF.

The chain employs TRBV10-2 and TRBJ2-1, with D perhaps matching TRBD1 (5 bases). The germline V and J ends were trimmed by 6 bases and 1 base, with 10 bases remaining between them. CDR1 WSHSY and CDR2 SAAADI come from the germline V gene. The CDR3 is 14 residues long. CDR3: CASRGRRSYNEQFF. The DNA of the CDR3 is TGCGCCAGCAGGGGGCGAAGGTCCTACAATGAGCAGTTCTTC.

J is TRBJ2-3 and V is TRBV5-1, with a tentative D call TRBD1 (6 bases). The CDR3 consists of 13 residues. The V and J ends lost 4 bases and 6 bases respectively, with 12 bases between them. CDR1 is SGHRS and CDR2 is YFSETQ in the germline V gene. In DNA, the CDR3 is TGCGCCAGCAGCGTCCCAGGGGCGGATACGCAGTATTTT. Encoded protein: CASSVPGADTQYF.

The chain combines TRBV5-4 with TRBJ2-7; TRBD2 might be the D (6 bases). CDR1 is SGHNT and CDR2 is YYREEE in the germline V gene (reference sequence). This CDR3 is 16 amino acids long. Deletions cut 4 bases from V and 2 bases from J, with 19 bases between. The CDR3 DNA sequence: TGTGCCAGCAGCCCCGGAGGGGTGTACGAAGCCTACGAGCAGTACTTC. It encodes CASSPGGVYEAYEQYF.

J is TRBJ2-7 and V is TRBV5-6, with a tentative D call TRBD2 (5 bases). The CDR3 contains 13 residues. The ends were cut back, 4 bases at V and 5 bases at J, with 13 bases in the middle. Germline V CDR1 and CDR2: SGHDT, YYEEEE. CDR3 in DNA: TGTGCCAGCAGCCACCCTGGACTGGACGAGCAGTACTTC. Translated: CASSHPGLDEQYF.

The chain combines TRBV25-1 with TRBJ1-1; D gene ambiguous. Germline lookup yields CDR1 MGHDK and CDR2 SYGVNS. Trimming took 2 bases from V and 5 from J, leaving 12 bases between them. This CDR3 is built from 14 residues. CDR3 bases: TGTGCCAGCAGTGAAAGAAGGGCATCGACTGAAGCTTTCTTT. Its translation is CASSERRASTEAFF.

This clone came up a few times. The chain combines TRBV19 with TRBJ1-1; D not resolved. The V end was cut by 3 bases, the J end by 10 bases, with 9 bases between. The CDR3 length is 11 residues. CDR1 and CDR2 from the germline V gene are LNHDA and SQIVND (reference sequence). The CDR3 region has the DNA TGTGCCAGTAGTATGGGATCGGGAGCTTTCTTT. Its translation is CASSMGSGAFF.

J is TRBJ2-1 and V is TRBV6-4, with D tentatively TRBD2 (5 bases). CDR3 length: 17 residues. Between the trimmed V and J ends, which lost 6 bases and 0 bases, there was a span of 18 bases. The germline V gene has CDR1 MRHNA and CDR2 SNTAGT. The CDR3 nucleotides are TGTGCCAGCAGCGAAAGGACTGACCTATTCTCCTACAATGAGCAGTTCTTC. Translation gives CASSERTDLFSYNEQFF.